The source of this T cell receptor beta chain is a study of blood T cell repertoires in COVID-19. The protocol was immunoSEQ multiplex PCR, while the TCRdb copy is restricted to in-frame clones and leaves out a portion. The table shows some 50,000 clones, with roughly 86% occurring only once. The junction had 4 bases not matched to a gene; V was cut back by 0 bases and J by 6 bases. The CDR3 is 15 amino acids. The germline V gene has CDR1 SGHRS and CDR2 YFSETQ. The material sequenced was peripheral blood. The rearrangement links TRBV5-1 to TRBJ2-1; 9 bases align to TRBD2. The clonotype originates from a woman aged 55-69 years with acute or convalescent COVID-19. In DNA form, the CDR3 reads TGCGCCAGCAGCTTGGGCGGGGGGGGCCCCAATGAGCAGTTCTTC. Protein product: CASSLGGGGPNEQFF.